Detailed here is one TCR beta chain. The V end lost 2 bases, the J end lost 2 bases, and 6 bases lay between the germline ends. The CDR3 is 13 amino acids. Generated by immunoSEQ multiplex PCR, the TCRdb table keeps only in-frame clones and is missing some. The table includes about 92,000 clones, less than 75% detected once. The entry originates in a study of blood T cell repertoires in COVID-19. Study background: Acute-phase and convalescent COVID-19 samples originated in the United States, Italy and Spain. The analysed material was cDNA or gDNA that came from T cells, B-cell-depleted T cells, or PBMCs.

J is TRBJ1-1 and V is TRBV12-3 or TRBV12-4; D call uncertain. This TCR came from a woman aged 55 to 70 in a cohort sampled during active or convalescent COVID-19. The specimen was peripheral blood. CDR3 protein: CASSLSPNTEAFF. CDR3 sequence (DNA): TGTGCCAGCAGTTTATCCCCTAACACTGAAGCTTTCTTT.